This T cell receptor (beta chain) was captured in a study of cytotoxic CD8 clonotypes in ibrutinib-treated CLL. Overall study context: Samples showed on average about 260,000 productive templates and about 100,000 productive rearrangements.

The study's findings and limits: Ibrutinib response saw clonality rise, and progression saw it return toward baseline. Pretreatment clonality was elevated relative to age-matched healthy donors and paralleled circulating CD8+ T-cell counts.

Assay: immunoSEQ multiplex PCR; the TCRdb copy retains only in-frame clones and omits some. The sample yields 150,000 to 200,000 clones, 70% to 90% seen once. Concerning this clone itself: Its antigen is unidentified.

V trimming: 0 bases; J trimming: 8 bases; junction bases outside the gene matches: 12. The CDR3 extends over 17 amino acids. Germline V gene lookup returns CDR1 MGHRA and CDR2 YSYEKL. V gene TRBV4-1 combines with J gene TRBJ2-1; 8 bases align to TRBD2. Sequencing used PBMCs, obtained at disease progression, from a patient treated with ibrutinib. The source is a human donor with chronic lymphocytic leukemia. This CDR3 is CASSQDFGAGGGDEQFF. CDR3 DNA sequence: TGCGCCAGCAGCCAAGATTTCGGCGCGGGAGGTGGCGATGAGCAGTTCTTC.